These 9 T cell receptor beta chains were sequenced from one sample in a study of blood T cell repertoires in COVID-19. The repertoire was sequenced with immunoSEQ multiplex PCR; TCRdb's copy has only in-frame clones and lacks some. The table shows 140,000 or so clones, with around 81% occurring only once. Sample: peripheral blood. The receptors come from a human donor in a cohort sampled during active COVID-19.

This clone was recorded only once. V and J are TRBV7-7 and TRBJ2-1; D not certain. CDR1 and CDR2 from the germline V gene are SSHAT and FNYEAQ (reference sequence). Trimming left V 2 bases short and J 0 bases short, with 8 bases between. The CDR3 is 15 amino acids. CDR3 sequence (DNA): TGTGCCAGCAGCTTACTTCTAAGCTCCTACAATGAGCAGTTCTTC. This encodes CASSLLLSSYNEQFF.

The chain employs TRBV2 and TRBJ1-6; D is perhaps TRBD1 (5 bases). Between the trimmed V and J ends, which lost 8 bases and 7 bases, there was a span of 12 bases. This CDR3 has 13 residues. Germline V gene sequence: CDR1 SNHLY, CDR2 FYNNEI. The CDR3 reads CASRDRGNSPLHF. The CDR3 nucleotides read TGTGCCAGCCGGGACCGGGGGAATTCACCCCTCCACTTT.

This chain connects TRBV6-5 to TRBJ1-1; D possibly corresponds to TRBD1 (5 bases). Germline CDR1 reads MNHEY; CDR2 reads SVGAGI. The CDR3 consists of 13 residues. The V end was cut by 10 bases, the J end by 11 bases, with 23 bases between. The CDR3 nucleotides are TGTGCCATTGCCGGCAGGGCCCTCGTTTCGGCTTTCTTT. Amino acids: CAIAGRALVSAFF.

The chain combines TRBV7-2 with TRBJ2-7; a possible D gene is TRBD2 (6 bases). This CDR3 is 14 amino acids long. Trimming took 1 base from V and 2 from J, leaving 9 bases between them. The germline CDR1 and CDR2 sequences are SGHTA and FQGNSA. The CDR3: CASSLGLVAYEQYF. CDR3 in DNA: TGTGCCAGCAGCTTAGGACTAGTGGCCTACGAGCAGTACTTC.

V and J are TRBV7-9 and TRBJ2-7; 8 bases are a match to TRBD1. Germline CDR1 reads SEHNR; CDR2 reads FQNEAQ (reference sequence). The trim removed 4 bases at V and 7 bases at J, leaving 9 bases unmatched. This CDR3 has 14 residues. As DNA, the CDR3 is TGTGCCAGCAGCTCGGACAGGGAGCATGGAGAGCAGTACTTC. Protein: CASSSDREHGEQYF.

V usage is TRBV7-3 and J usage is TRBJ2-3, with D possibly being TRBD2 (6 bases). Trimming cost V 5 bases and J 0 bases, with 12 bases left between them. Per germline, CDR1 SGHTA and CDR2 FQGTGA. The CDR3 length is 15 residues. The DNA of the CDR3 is TGTGCCAGCAGCCCCGCGGGGTCTAGCACAGATACGCAGTATTTT. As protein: CASSPAGSSTDTQYF.

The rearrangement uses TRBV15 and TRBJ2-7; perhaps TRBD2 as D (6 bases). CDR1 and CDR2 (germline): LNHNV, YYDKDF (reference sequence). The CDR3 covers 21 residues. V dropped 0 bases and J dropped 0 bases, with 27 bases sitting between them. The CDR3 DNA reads TGTGCCACCAGCAGAGATCACGGGGGACCCTTAAGTAGCAGAAGCTCCTACGAGCAGTACTTC. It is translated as CATSRDHGGPLSSRSSYEQYF.

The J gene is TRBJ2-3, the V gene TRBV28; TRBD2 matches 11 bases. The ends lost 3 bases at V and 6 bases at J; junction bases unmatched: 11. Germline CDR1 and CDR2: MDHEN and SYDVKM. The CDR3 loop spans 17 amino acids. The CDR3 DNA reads TGTGCCAGCAGTTTTGTCGGACTAGCGGGCCTGTCGGATACGCAGTATTTT. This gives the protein CASSFVGLAGLSDTQYF.

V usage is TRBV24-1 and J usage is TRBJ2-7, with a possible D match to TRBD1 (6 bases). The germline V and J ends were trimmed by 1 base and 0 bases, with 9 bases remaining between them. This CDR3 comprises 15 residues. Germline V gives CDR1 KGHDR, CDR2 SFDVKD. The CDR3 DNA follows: TGTGCCACCAGTGATTTCAGGGGTGGCTCCTACGAGCAGTACTTC. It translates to CATSDFRGGSYEQYF.